These 32 T cell receptor beta chains share one sample of origin, sequenced in a study of PD-1 blockade in classical Hodgkin lymphoma. Stated time point: cycle 4 day 1 (C4D1), after more than five weeks of nivolumab. There was relapse after autologous stem cell transplantation in every patient, and there was variation in brentuximab vedotin exposure. TCRdb's copy holds only in-frame clones and misses some; the assay was immunoSEQ multiplex PCR. The sample shows around 19,000 clones, roughly three quarters of them seen only once. The specimen comprised peripheral blood mononuclear cells (PBMCs), sampled before the fourth cycle of nivolumab. These receptors all stem from a human donor with classical Hodgkin lymphoma.

This chain connects TRBV2 to TRBJ2-3; D is unclear. The germline CDR1 and CDR2 sequences are SNHLY and FYNNEI. CDR3 length: 14 residues. Trimming pared 3 bases from V and 3 bases from J, leaving 10 bases between. The CDR3 DNA is TGTGCCAGCAGTGAGGGTTTGGGTACAGATACGCAGTATTTT. This sequence encodes CASSEGLGTDTQYF.

The CDR3 reads CASSLSWGPNQPQHF. DNA for the CDR3: TGTGCCAGCAGTTTAAGTTGGGGTCCGAATCAGCCCCAGCATTTT. This sequence joins TRBV27 and TRBJ1-5; no clear D gene. CDR1 and CDR2 (germline): MNHEY, SMNVEV (reference sequence). Between the trimmed V and J ends, which lost 2 bases and 4 bases, there was a span of 12 bases. The CDR3 covers 15 residues.

This clone appeared a few times. V usage is TRBV19 and J usage is TRBJ1-5; D gene uncertain. The CDR3 loop spans 13 amino acids. Germline V lookup: CDR1 LNHDA, CDR2 SQIVND (reference sequence). V gave up 6 bases and J gave up 6 bases, with 12 bases separating them. This CDR3 is CASSPDAGQPQHF. CDR3 nucleotide sequence: TGTGCCAGTAGCCCCGATGCGGGTCAGCCCCAGCATTTT. The whole variable domain, filled in from reference TRBV19 and TRBJ1-5, reads DGGITQSPKYLFRKEGQNVTLSCEQNLNHDAMYWYRQDPGQGLRLIYYSQIVNDFQKGDIAEGYSVSREKKESFPLTVTSAQKNPTAFYLCASSPDAGQPQHFGDGTRLSIL.

The V call is TRBV5-1, the J call TRBJ2-5, with 7 bases identical to TRBD2. V dropped 0 bases and J dropped 4; count of bases not matched to a gene: 6. This CDR3 region has 15 residues. Germline lookup yields CDR1 SGHRS and CDR2 YFSETQ. This CDR3 reads CASSLAPSGGETQYF. The CDR3 DNA sequence: TGCGCCAGCAGCTTGGCCCCTAGCGGTGGAGAGACCCAGTACTTC. The complete variable domain, with remaining parts taken from reference TRBV5-1 and TRBJ2-5, reads KAGVTQTPRYLIKTRGQQVTLSCSPISGHRSVSWYQQTPGQGLQFLFEYFSETQRNKGNFPGRFSGRQFSNSRSEMNVSTLELGDSALYLCASSLAPSGGETQYFGPGTRLLVL.

The chain combines TRBV7-3 with TRBJ2-3; a weak D match, TRBD2 (6 bases). V was cut by 5 bases and J by 2 bases, with 14 bases left in between. From germline, CDR1 is SGHTA and CDR2 FQGTGA. This CDR3 has 15 amino acids. The CDR3 region is CASSPGVSVTDTQYF. Written as DNA, the CDR3 is TGTGCCAGCAGCCCGGGGGTCTCGGTCACAGATACGCAGTATTTT.

V and J are TRBV11-2 and TRBJ2-7; D ambiguous. V was trimmed by 1 base and J by 5 bases, leaving 6 bases between them. The CDR3 contains 12 residues. Germline CDR1 is SGHAT and CDR2 is FQNNGV. CDR3 nucleotides: TGTGCCAGCAGCTTAGTGAGCCACGAGCAGTACTTC. Translated, it gives CASSLVSHEQYF. Variable domain in full (rest from reference TRBV11-2 and TRBJ2-7): EAGVAQSPRYKIIEKRQSVAFWCNPISGHATLYWYQQILGQGPKLLIQFQNNGVVDDSQLPKDRFSAERLKGVDSTLKIQPAKLEDSAVYLCASSLVSHEQYFGPGTRLTVT.

This clone was recorded only once. Germline and junction disagree at one end, which may indicate a read error. The chain joins TRBV5-6 to TRBJ2-1, with 9 bases fitting TRBD1. From germline, CDR1 is SGHDT and CDR2 YYEEEE. The CDR3 covers 15 residues. CDR3 nucleotides: TGTGCCAGCAGCTCCCCCGGGACAGGGTACAATGAGCAGCTCTTC. Amino acid sequence: CASSSPGTGYNEQLF.

The chain couples TRBV19 to TRBJ2-3, with TRBD1 matching over 10 bases. CDR1 is LNHDA and CDR2 is SQIVND in the germline V gene (reference sequence). The J segment lost 1 base and the V segment lost 5 bases, leaving 6 bases of the junction unmatched. The CDR3 contains 16 residues. CDR3 in amino acids: CASSVGTGEGTDTQYF. The CDR3 bases are TGTGCCAGTAGTGTCGGGACAGGGGAAGGCACAGATACGCAGTATTTT.

Only one count was recorded for this clone. J is TRBJ2-1 and V is TRBV19, with D perhaps assigned TRBD1 or TRBD2 (5 bases each). This CDR3 comprises 17 residues. Per the germline V gene, CDR1 is LNHDA and CDR2 is SQIVND (reference sequence). V was pared by 5 bases and J by 3 bases, with 20 bases between. CDR3 in amino acids: CASSSRRTGTGYNEQFF. The DNA for the CDR3 is TGTGCCAGTAGTTCCCGAAGGACCGGGACGGGCTACAATGAGCAGTTCTTC.

The rearrangement joins TRBV5-4 to TRBJ1-4; no reliable D call. The CDR3 has 13 amino acids. Germline loops: CDR1 SGHNT, CDR2 YYREEE (reference sequence). V shed 1 base and J shed 8 bases, with 9 bases lying between them. CDR3 nucleotide sequence: TGTGCCAGCAGCTTGAAGGGAGAGGAAAAACTGTTTTTT. Amino acids: CASSLKGEEKLFF.

V is TRBV5-6 and J is TRBJ2-7; a weak D match, TRBD1 (6 bases). V was pared by 1 base and J by 5 bases, with 13 bases between. The V gene's germline CDR1 is SGHDT and CDR2 YYEEEE. CDR3 length: 14 amino acids. The CDR3 region has the DNA TGTGCCAGCAGCTTGCTCAGGGGAAACCACGAGCAGTACTTC. Residues: CASSLLRGNHEQYF.

The gene calls are TRBV5-4 and TRBJ1-2, with unresolved D. Deletions cut 4 bases from V and 7 bases from J, with 14 bases between. Germline values: CDR1 SGHNT, CDR2 YYREEE (reference sequence). This CDR3 spans 13 amino acids. CDR3 nucleotide sequence: TGTGCCAGCAGCCAAATGTTGGCCGTTGGCTACACCTTC. Its translation is CASSQMLAVGYTF. The complete variable domain, with remaining parts taken from reference TRBV5-4 and TRBJ1-2, reads ETGVTQSPTHLIKTRGQQVTLRCSSQSGHNTVSWYQQALGQGPQFIFQYYREEENGRGNFPPRFSGLQFPNYSSELNVNALELDDSALYLCASSQMLAVGYTFGSGTRLTVV.

This chain uses TRBV10-3 with TRBJ2-1; D unresolved. The CDR3 is 13 amino acids. Trimming took off 8 bases at V and 6 bases at J, with 14 bases between the two ends. Germline V gene data show CDR1 as ENHRY and CDR2 as SYGVKD. The CDR3 DNA follows: TGTGCCATCGATTCCCCCAGGATCAATGAGCAGTTCTTC. It yields the protein CAIDSPRINEQFF.

The V call is TRBV2, the J call TRBJ1-3; 7 nucleotides line up with TRBD1. Germline assignment: CDR1 SNHLY and CDR2 FYNNEI. J lost 4 bases, V lost 6 bases, and 6 bases had no gene match. This CDR3 has 14 amino acids. DNA of the CDR3: TGTGCCAGCAGACAGGGGTCGGCAGGAAACACCATATATTTT. Amino acid sequence: CASRQGSAGNTIYF.

The chain is built from TRBV27 and TRBJ2-5, with D possibly being TRBD2 (5 bases). The CDR3 is made up of 17 amino acids. The germline V gene has CDR1 MNHEY and CDR2 SMNVEV (reference sequence). V lost 4 bases and J 4 bases, leaving 22 bases between the germline ends. The chain's CDR3 is CASSSYRGLGRAETQYF. The CDR3 nucleotides are TGTGCCAGCAGTTCTTACCGAGGCCTTGGGCGGGCAGAGACCCAGTACTTC.

This clone came up once. The rearrangement links TRBV6-6 to TRBJ2-5; unclear D gene. CDR1 and CDR2 from the germline V gene are MNHNY and SVGAGI (reference sequence). Between the trimmed V and J ends, which lost 5 bases and 2 bases, there was a span of 9 bases. There are 13 residues in the CDR3. In DNA form, the CDR3 reads TGTGCCAGCAGTAAACGTGTTCAAGAGACCCAGTACTTC. This codes for CASSKRVQETQYF.

The genes are TRBV5-4 and TRBJ2-3, with 10 bases lining up with TRBD1. The CDR3 consists of 16 residues. J gave up 3 bases and V 4 bases, and 8 bases lay outside the gene matches. Germline V gene lookup returns CDR1 SGHNT and CDR2 YYREEE (reference sequence). The CDR3 is CASSPWDRGGTDTQYF. CDR3 nucleotides: TGTGCCAGCAGCCCATGGGACAGGGGAGGGACAGATACGCAGTATTTT.

The rearrangement uses TRBV7-9 and TRBJ2-3; 13 bases agree with TRBD2. CDR3 length equals 18 residues. Trimming cost V 1 base and J 2 bases; bases outside gene matches: 6. CDR1 and CDR2 from the germline V gene are SEHNR and FQNEAQ (reference sequence). The CDR3 coding sequence is TGTGCCAGCAGCTTAGATTACGGGACTAGCGGGGCCACAGATACGCAGTATTTT. As protein: CASSLDYGTSGATDTQYF. Drawing the rest from reference TRBV7-9 and TRBJ2-3, the complete variable domain is DTGVSQNPRHKITKRGQNVTFRCDPISEHNRLYWYRQTLGQGPEFLTYFQNEAQLEKSRLLSDRFSAERPKGSFSTLEIQRTEQGDSAMYLCASSLDYGTSGATDTQYFGPGTRLTVL.

This clone was seen a few times. The rearrangement links TRBV5-5 to TRBJ2-7; a possible D gene is TRBD1 (5 bases). CDR3 length: 15 amino acids. Germline values: CDR1 SGHKS, CDR2 YYEKEE (reference sequence). V lost 1 base and J 0 bases, leaving 11 bases between the germline ends. The CDR3 nucleotides are TGTGCCAGCAGCTTGACAGGTACCCGCTCCTACGAGCAGTACTTC. This encodes CASSLTGTRSYEQYF.

The chain couples TRBV5-1 to TRBJ2-6, with 14 bases aligning to TRBD2. The CDR3 length is 18 residues. V dropped 3 bases and J dropped 2; count of bases not matched to a gene: 4. Per germline, CDR1 SGHRS and CDR2 YFSETQ. The chain's CDR3 is CASSSTSGRVTGANVLTF. In DNA, the CDR3 is TGCGCCAGCAGCTCGACTAGCGGGAGGGTGACTGGGGCCAACGTCCTGACTTTC.

This chain joins TRBV19 and TRBJ2-6, with D uncertain. The CDR3 loop spans 13 amino acids. Trimming removed 6 bases from V and 0 bases from J, with 3 bases in between. Per the germline V gene, CDR1 is LNHDA and CDR2 is SQIVND (reference sequence). The CDR3 region is CASRVSGANVLTF. The CDR3 region has the DNA TGTGCCAGTAGGGTCTCTGGGGCCAACGTCCTGACTTTC.

As to this clone: At the DNA level, this CDR3 is encoded by other sequences in the same sample as well. V is TRBV7-2 and J is TRBJ1-1, with D hard to call. Per the germline V gene, CDR1 is SGHTA and CDR2 is FQGNSA. V lost 3 bases and J 1 base, leaving 9 bases between the germline ends. The CDR3 sequence is 14 residues long. The CDR3 coding sequence is TGTGCCAGCAGCTTGCTCAACAAGAACACTGAAGCTTTCTTT. Encoded protein: CASSLLNKNTEAFF.

The chain has TRBV9 and TRBJ2-3, with 8 bases that match TRBD2. The CDR3 is 16 amino acids. V shed 0 bases and J 10 bases; nucleotides not matched to a gene: 13. CDR1 and CDR2 (germline): SGDLS, YYNGEE. The CDR3 region has the DNA TGTGCCAGCAGCGTAGCTGAGTCGGGAGGGATAATAGCGCAGTATTTT. Translation: CASSVAESGGIIAQYF.

The V and J genes are TRBV4-3 and TRBJ1-1; D not certain. CDR1 and CDR2 (germline): LGHNA, YSLEER. The V gene lost 0 bases and the J gene lost 8 bases, with 10 bases spanning the gap. This CDR3 comprises 13 residues. CDR3 DNA sequence: TGCGCCAGCAGCCAAGATTTGGCCCACGAAGCTTTCTTT. It translates to CASSQDLAHEAFF.

This clone was counted between two and nine times. The CDR3: CASSSSEDRGPWTQYF. CDR3 sequence (DNA): TGTGCCAGCAGCTCCAGTGAGGACAGGGGACCTTGGACCCAGTACTTC. The chain uses TRBV5-4 and TRBJ2-5; 9 bases match TRBD1. CDR1 and CDR2 from the germline V gene are SGHNT and YYREEE (reference sequence). V gave up 3 bases and J gave up 7 bases; unmatched junction bases: 13. The CDR3 has 16 residues.

The V call is TRBV7-3, the J call TRBJ2-1, with no clear D. Looked up from germline, CDR1 is SGHTA and CDR2 is FQGTGA. CDR3 length: 14 amino acids. V shed 5 bases and J shed 4 bases, with 12 bases lying between them. DNA for the CDR3: TGTGCCAGCAGCCCATCCGGATCTTACAATGAGCAGTTCTTC. Protein product: CASSPSGSYNEQFF.

The V gene is TRBV10-3, the J gene TRBJ2-7, with 7 bases fitting TRBD2. The CDR3 runs 13 residues. After removal of 6 bases from V and 3 bases from J, the junction contained 5 bases not matched to a gene. In germline, CDR1 is ENHRY, CDR2 SYGVKD. CDR3 nucleotide sequence: TGTGCCATCAGGGGAGGGACGGGCTACGAGCAGTACTTC. This gives the protein CAIRGGTGYEQYF.

The rearrangement links TRBV7-9 to TRBJ2-7, with D unclear. The CDR3 is made up of 12 amino acids. Germline values: CDR1 SEHNR, CDR2 FQNEAQ (reference sequence). Trimming shortened V by 6 bases and J by 7 bases, and 13 bases separated the two germline ends. The CDR3 DNA sequence: TGTGCCAGCAGTTTAACGTTGGGGGAGCAGTACTTC. Protein sequence: CASSLTLGEQYF.

This clone was counted between two and nine times. This chain connects TRBV2 to TRBJ2-7; no definite D call. V dropped 5 bases and J dropped 7 bases, with 12 bases sitting between them. Germline V gene lookup returns CDR1 SNHLY and CDR2 FYNNEI. This CDR3 comprises 12 residues. CDR3 residues: CASSIPIGEQYF. As DNA, the CDR3 is TGTGCCAGCAGTATCCCTATAGGGGAGCAGTACTTC.

Worth noting for this clone: The sample contains more than one DNA sequence encoding this CDR3. The chain carries TRBV7-9 and TRBJ1-1; 8 bases are shared with TRBD1. J lost 7 bases, V lost 4 bases, and 2 bases had no gene match. CDR3 size: 12 residues. CDR1 is SEHNR and CDR2 is FQNEAQ in the germline V gene (reference sequence). CDR3 loop: CASSSGGGEAFF. The CDR3 DNA is TGTGCCAGCAGCTCAGGGGGCGGTGAAGCTTTCTTT.

The chain combines TRBV28 with TRBJ2-3; no clear D gene. Trimming left V 2 bases short and J 0 bases short, with 18 bases between. This CDR3 comprises 18 residues. Germline CDR1 and CDR2: MDHEN and SYDVKM. The CDR3 reads CASSLTPAWRQSTDTQYF. CDR3 DNA: TGTGCCAGCAGTTTAACCCCAGCTTGGCGGCAGAGCACAGATACGCAGTATTTT.

The chain joins TRBV5-1 to TRBJ1-3, with D possibly matching TRBD1 (6 bases). CDR1 and CDR2 from the germline V gene are SGHRS and YFSETQ. The CDR3 runs to 16 residues. V lost 6 bases, J lost 2 bases, and 18 bases lay in between. The CDR3 region has the DNA TGCGCCAGCACCCGAACAGGGCCTGTAACTGGAAACACCATATATTTT. Amino acids: CASTRTGPVTGNTIYF.